This TCR beta chain was recovered during a study of blood T cells in healthy people across ages. Unmatched junction bases numbered 9, after V lost 7 bases and J lost 4 bases. The CDR3 spans 13 residues. Germline V lookup: CDR1 SQVTM, CDR2 ANQGSEA. Combining a sample-barcoded 5' primer with a J-beta primer mix, a second PCR ran for about 7 to 11 cycles. TCRdb used MiXCR to reprocess the 5' RACE reads, holding one entry per CDR3 protein. The sample consists of fewer than 600,000 distinct CDR3 sequences, around 27% of them appearing once. The data were also submitted as part of a second study, on T cells of mothers and their children. That publication notes: Each child contributed several million TCR beta CDR3 reads, while each mother contributed over 8 million. Related mother-child pairs shared marginally more repertoire than unrelated pairs, though not significantly.

This receptor was obtained from a boy aged 2-15 years in good health. This chain links TRBV29-1 with TRBJ2-5; 7 bases align to TRBD2. The sequenced sample consisted of blood. CDR3 sequence (DNA): TGCAGCGCGCGACTAGAGCGGGGAGAGACCCAGTACTTC. Translating gives CSARLERGETQYF.